This TCR beta chain was documented in a study of HIV-infected patients and healthy controls. The study's findings and limits: When repertoires were size-matched, rare events in HIV-infected data became overweighted. MAIT alpha-chain CDR3s were frequent in healthy controls, depleted in HIV+. CMV-associated CDR3s mostly grew nonsignificantly during therapy, while HIV-associated CDR3s declined significantly.

Reverse transcription used approximately 500 ng RNA and constant-region primers for alpha and beta. Using multiplexing indices, alpha and beta chain libraries were generated apart by chain-specific third strand synthesis. A short first PCR added P5 and P7 adapter elements and a second index. TCRdb reprocessed the 5' RACE reads via MiXCR and lists one record per CDR3 protein. The sample consists of 15,000 to 20,000 distinct CDR3 sequences, around 10% of them appearing once. This clonotype was observed a few times. Its antigen is unidentified. Losses at the gene ends were 3 bases for V and 4 bases for J; bases not matched to a gene: 3. This CDR3 is 14 amino acids long. Germline assignment: CDR1 MGHRA and CDR2 YSYEKL. No cell fractionation was done, so the repertoire covers all unsorted peripheral blood T cells.

The source material was blood. The source of this sequence is an adult in good health. This sequence joins TRBV4-1 and TRBJ1-5, with 7 nucleotides matching TRBD1. The CDR3 DNA reads TGCGCCAGCAGCCATGGACAGGCAAATCAGCCCCAGCATTTT. Its translation: CASSHGQANQPQHF.